The rows below give T cell receptor beta chains drawn from one sample of a study of neurological immune-mediated disorders. TCRdb redid the calling of the 5' RACE reads with MiXCR, one entry per CDR3 protein. Of around 79,000 distinct CDR3 sequences in the sample, less than 15% were seen once. Material for sequencing was PBMCs. Source of these receptors: a woman aged 50 to 60 in good health. The CDR3 runs from the conserved cysteine through the conserved F or W. The D gene is left open where the match is weak. The size field is filled for only some rows; it gives once, few, many or a size class.

v_gene: TRBV28
d_gene: -
j_gene: TRBJ1-1
abundance: many
CDR3aa: CASLFRGTEAFF
CDR3nt: TGTGCCAGCCTGTTCCGGGGGACTGAAGCTTTCTTT

v_gene: TRBV9
d_gene: -
j_gene: TRBJ2-1
abundance: many
CDR3aa: CASSRDSSYNEQFF
CDR3nt: TGTGCCAGCAGCCGGGATTCTTCCTACAATGAGCAGTTCTTC

v_gene: TRBV5-1
d_gene: -
j_gene: TRBJ1-2
abundance: many
CDR3aa: CASSPDGTNYGYTF
CDR3nt: TGCGCCAGCAGTCCGGACGGAACTAACTATGGCTACACCTTC

v_gene: TRBV6-5
d_gene: TRBD1
j_gene: TRBJ2-1
abundance: many
CDR3aa: CATKPGTGVNEQFF
CDR3nt: TGTGCCACCAAACCCGGGACAGGGGTCAATGAGCAGTTCTTC

v_gene: TRBV12-3/TRBV12-4
d_gene: -
j_gene: TRBJ1-1
abundance: many
CDR3aa: CASTVNTEAFF
CDR3nt: TGTGCCAGCACCGTGAACACTGAAGCTTTCTTT

v_gene: TRBV7-2
d_gene: -
j_gene: TRBJ2-5
abundance: many
CDR3aa: CASSPQGGVSLGQYF
CDR3nt: TGTGCCAGCAGCCCACAGGGCGGAGTATCGTTGGGCCAGTACTTC

v_gene: TRBV5-1
d_gene: TRBD1
j_gene: TRBJ2-2
abundance: many
CDR3aa: CASSFDQGAGELFF
CDR3nt: TGCGCCAGCAGCTTCGATCAGGGGGCCGGGGAGCTGTTTTTT

v_gene: TRBV20-1
d_gene: -
j_gene: TRBJ1-1
abundance: few
CDR3aa: CSAREPGEATFF
CDR3nt: TGCAGTGCTAGAGAGCCGGGAGAGGCGACTTTCTTT

v_gene: TRBV5-1
d_gene: -
j_gene: TRBJ1-3
abundance: many
CDR3aa: CASSFGSGSGNTIYF
CDR3nt: TGCGCCAGCAGCTTCGGGTCCGGGTCTGGAAACACCATATATTTT

v_gene: TRBV30
d_gene: -
j_gene: TRBJ1-3
abundance: -
CDR3aa: CAWSVEDTIYF
CDR3nt: TGTGCCTGGAGTGTAGAGGACACCATATATTTT

v_gene: TRBV6-5
d_gene: TRBD1
j_gene: TRBJ1-1
abundance: many
CDR3aa: CASSPHRGAEAFF
CDR3nt: TGTGCCAGCAGTCCCCACAGGGGAGCTGAAGCTTTCTTT

v_gene: TRBV27
d_gene: TRBD1
j_gene: TRBJ1-1
abundance: many
CDR3aa: CASRGQGAPRNTEAFF
CDR3nt: TGTGCCAGCAGGGGACAGGGGGCGCCCCGGAACACTGAAGCTTTCTTT

v_gene: TRBV18
d_gene: -
j_gene: TRBJ2-5
abundance: -
CDR3aa: CASSPGQPRETQYF
CDR3nt: TGTGCCAGCTCACCAGGACAGCCCCGGGAGACCCAGTACTTC

v_gene: TRBV11-3
d_gene: TRBD1
j_gene: TRBJ2-5
abundance: many
CDR3aa: CASSGYRGGETQYF
CDR3nt: TGTGCCAGCAGCGGCTACAGGGGCGGGGAGACCCAGTACTTC